This TCR beta chain was captured in a study of shared clonotypes between healthy human individuals. Whole-study results and caveats: Shared clonotypes across all four donors exceeded non-shared ones in generation probability. Tissues were not sampled, only blood, and their repertoires likely differ. Larger richness was generally estimated for naive than memory subsets.

Germline assignment: CDR1 MNHNS and CDR2 SASEGT. CDR3 size: 10 residues. Repertoires were generated with immunoSEQ multiplex PCR, while TCRdb's copy carries only in-frame clones and drops some. The table has 2 million to 3 million clones, over 85% seen once. For this clone: Antigen unknown. Its ends do not fully match the called genes, so a read error is possible.

Donors were Caucasian adults residing in Nashville, Tennessee, USA. What was sequenced was naive CD4+ T cells from PBMCs. The subset denotes: CD45RA+ positively selected. This sequence was found in a man aged 18-30 years in good health. Some clones in this sample may be carry-over from other donors' samples. The chain carries TRBV6-1 and TRBJ2-7; D unresolved. The CDR3 protein is CASSEAGRDF. The CDR3 nucleotides are TGTGCCAGCAGTGAAGCGGGAAGGGACTTC.